The entry that follows covers one T cell receptor beta chain sequence. The junction shows a germline mismatch at one end, possibly a read error. The data were taken from a study of CD8+CD57+ T cells in acquired aplastic anemia. Study at large: Sorting CD4+ and CD8+ cells gave DNA averaging approximately 2.9 ug.

Genomic DNA provided the template from which TCR beta VDJ and CDR3 profiles were obtained. Each CDR3 protein is one row after TCRdb ran MiXCR on the reads. Seen here are about 170,000 distinct CDR3 sequences, around 60% observed once, and the top ten hold 45%. The TCR originated in a human donor in good health. Sequencing used sorted CD4+, CD8+, or CD8+CD57+ T cells (not recorded which) from PBMCs.

CDR3: CSVEDRGPGVNVLTF. CDR3 DNA: TGCAGCGTTGAAGATAGAGGTCCTGGGGTCAACGTCCTGACTTTC. J is TRBJ2-6 and V is TRBV29-1; D unclear. Germline V lookup: CDR1 SQVTM, CDR2 ANQGSEA. The length of the CDR3 is 15 residues.